One sample yielded the 12 T cell receptor beta chains listed below, sequenced in a study of cytomegalovirus exposure and HLA in healthy donors. It was with 60 Vbeta and 13 Jbeta primers that the PCR ran. Using immunoSEQ multiplex PCR, the repertoire was profiled, and TCRdb retains in-frame clones only, with some absent. The sample has approximately 140,000 clones, around 75% seen once. Sequencing was carried out using PBMCs. The receptors shown here come from a human donor in good health.

The J gene is TRBJ2-2, the V gene TRBV27, with D possibly being TRBD2 (5 bases). V lost 2 bases to trimming and J lost 4 bases, with 14 bases between them. Germline V gene data show CDR1 as MNHEY and CDR2 as SMNVEV (reference sequence). The CDR3 length is 16 residues. The CDR3 coding sequence is TGTGCCAGCAGTTTAGTTGTGGGAGTAGGCACCGGGGAGCTGTTTTTT. Protein: CASSLVVGVGTGELFF.

The J gene is TRBJ2-2, the V gene TRBV28; no firm D call. From germline, CDR1 is MDHEN and CDR2 SYDVKM. There are 14 residues in the CDR3. V lost 3 bases, J lost 8 bases, and 13 bases lay in between. This chain's CDR3 is CASSFRLPGGELFF. The DNA of the CDR3 is TGTGCCAGCAGTTTCAGACTTCCCGGAGGGGAGCTGTTTTTT.

The rearrangement links TRBV2 to TRBJ1-1; D gene ambiguous. Germline V gene sequence: CDR1 SNHLY, CDR2 FYNNEI. CDR3 length: 14 amino acids. Trimming pared 1 base from V and 0 bases from J, leaving 6 bases between. The CDR3 sequence: CASSEGRMNTEAFF. Written as DNA, the CDR3 is TGTGCCAGCAGTGAAGGGCGGATGAACACTGAAGCTTTCTTT.

The chain uses TRBV28 and TRBJ2-3; 7 nucleotides line up with TRBD1. This CDR3 spans 16 amino acids. J gave up 0 bases and V 4 bases, and 7 bases lay outside the gene matches. From germline, CDR1 is MDHEN and CDR2 SYDVKM. The CDR3 loop is CASSSLQQGSTDTQYF. CDR3 bases: TGTGCCAGCAGTTCCCTTCAACAGGGGAGCACAGATACGCAGTATTTT. Supplemented by reference TRBV28 and TRBJ2-3, the full variable domain reads DVKVTQSSRYLVKRTGEKVFLECVQDMDHENMFWYRQDPGLGLRLIYFSYDVKMKEKGDIPEGYSVSREKKERFSLILESASTNQTSMYLCASSSLQQGSTDTQYFGPGTRLTVL.

This clone was detected once. V usage is TRBV27 and J usage is TRBJ2-3, with 8 bases identical to TRBD1. Trimming removed 2 bases from V and 4 bases from J; junction bases left unmatched: 2. Germline V gene data show CDR1 as MNHEY and CDR2 as SMNVEV (reference sequence). The length of the CDR3 is 14 residues. The chain's CDR3 is CASSLMTGADTQYF. The DNA of the CDR3 is TGTGCCAGCAGTTTAATGACAGGGGCAGATACGCAGTATTTT.

This clone was seen just once. The chain is built from TRBV14 and TRBJ2-5; TRBD2 agrees at 12 bases. The J call is doubtful: the DNA matches TRBJ2-7 better. The CDR3 is made up of 21 amino acids. Germline CDR1 is SGHDN and CDR2 is FVKESK. The CDR3 sequence is CASSLFSPGTSGLGWDYEQYF. CDR3 DNA sequence: TGTGCCAGCAGCCTCTTTAGTCCCGGGACTAGCGGGTTAGGCTGGGACTACGAGCAGTACTTC.

The table lists this clone with a count of one. CDR3 loop: CASGGTGTNSNQPQHF. DNA for the CDR3: TGTGCCAGCGGAGGGACAGGGACAAATAGCAATCAGCCCCAGCATTTT. The chain joins TRBV27 to TRBJ1-5; 9 nucleotides align to TRBD1. The CDR3 consists of 16 residues. J was trimmed by 0 bases and V by 8 bases; bases with no gene match: 8. Germline V gene data show CDR1 as MNHEY and CDR2 as SMNVEV (reference sequence).

The gene calls are TRBV15 and TRBJ2-7; D not certain. Germline loops: CDR1 LNHNV, CDR2 YYDKDF (reference sequence). The V end lost 0 bases, the J end lost 7 bases, and 10 bases lay between the germline ends. This CDR3 contains 13 residues. The DNA of the CDR3 is TGTGCCACCAGCAGAGATCGCATCAGGGAGCAGTACTTC. Translating gives CATSRDRIREQYF. Variable domain in full (rest from reference TRBV15 and TRBJ2-7): DAMVIQNPRYQVTQFGKPVTLSCSQTLNHNVMYWYQQKSSQAPKLLFHYYDKDFNNEADTPDNFQSRRPNTSFCFLDIRSPGLGDTAMYLCATSRDRIREQYFGPGTRLTVT.

V and J are TRBV6-1 and TRBJ2-7; TRBD1 might be the D (7 bases). The CDR3 sequence is 14 residues long. The V end lost 4 bases, the J end lost 3 bases, and 13 bases lay between the germline ends. Germline CDR1 is MNHNS and CDR2 is SASEGT. The chain's CDR3 is CASSVRGVVYEQYF. The CDR3 bases are TGTGCCAGCAGTGTCAGGGGGGTCGTCTACGAGCAGTACTTC.

The chain links TRBV29-1 to TRBJ2-3; 7 nucleotides align to TRBD1. The CDR3 has 13 amino acids. J was trimmed by 5 bases and V by 2 bases; bases with no gene match: 4. Germline-derived CDR1 and CDR2 are SQVTM and ANQGSEA. CDR3 amino acids: CSVERGRGDTQYF. CDR3 nucleotide sequence: TGCAGCGTTGAAAGGGGGCGCGGAGATACGCAGTATTTT.

The rearrangement uses TRBV6-5 and TRBJ1-1, with D unclear. This CDR3 has 15 amino acids. The germline V gene encodes CDR1 MNHEY and CDR2 SVGAGI. V lost 0 bases, J lost 8 bases, and 16 bases lay in between. CDR3 sequence: CASSYSGFRGREAFF. DNA of the CDR3: TGTGCCAGCAGTTACTCGGGTTTCCGGGGTAGAGAAGCTTTCTTT.

The V call is TRBV5-5, the J call TRBJ2-3, with D possibly matching TRBD1 (6 bases). In germline, CDR1 is SGHKS, CDR2 YYEKEE (reference sequence). The CDR3 spans 15 residues. The ends were cut back, 2 bases at V and 2 bases at J, with 12 bases in the middle. The CDR3 region has the DNA TGTGCCAGCAGCTTCGGGGACACTTACACAGATACGCAGTATTTT. Protein: CASSFGDTYTDTQYF.